Each of the 14 T cell receptor beta chains below was sequenced from the same sample in a study of blood T cell repertoires in COVID-19. Method: immunoSEQ multiplex PCR; TCRdb's copy keeps in-frame clones and lacks some. Among about 370,000 clones listed, about 90% were seen once. Specimen: peripheral blood. The receptors here all came from a woman aged 30 to 39 with COVID-19, enrolled during active disease.

The chain recombines TRBV5-1 with TRBJ2-1; D unresolved. The CDR3 runs to 14 residues. Germline V CDR1 and CDR2: SGHRS, YFSETQ. Trimming left V 0 bases short and J 4 bases short, with 8 bases between. CDR3 region: CASSLATEYNEQFF. The CDR3 DNA sequence: TGCGCCAGCAGCTTGGCGACTGAATACAATGAGCAGTTCTTC.

A single count supports this clone. The V gene is TRBV28, the J gene TRBJ1-2, with 10 bases that match TRBD1. CDR3 length: 15 amino acids. With V trimmed by 7 bases and J by 0 bases, 5 bases remained unmatched. CDR1 MDHEN and CDR2 SYDVKM come from the germline V gene. CDR3 sequence: CASKGQGFTNYGYTF. The CDR3 bases are TGTGCCAGCAAGGGACAGGGGTTTACTAACTATGGCTACACCTTC.

This clone was seen once. The rearrangement uses TRBV5-8 and TRBJ2-1; TRBD2 aligns across 8 bases. Unmatched junction bases numbered 8, after V lost 2 bases and J lost 7 bases. The CDR3 extends over 15 amino acids. The germline gives CDR1 SGHTS, CDR2 YDEGEE. The CDR3 spells CASSFGRGARNEQFF. As DNA, the CDR3 is TGTGCCAGCAGCTTCGGGCGGGGGGCGAGGAATGAGCAGTTCTTC.

A note on this clone: Other DNA sequences within the sample encode an identical CDR3. The rearrangement joins TRBV11-3 to TRBJ2-5; maybe TRBD1 (5 bases). CDR1 SGHNT and CDR2 YENEEA come from the germline V gene. The CDR3 totals 13 residues. The V end lost 3 bases, the J end lost 1 base, and 6 bases lay between the germline ends. CDR3 nucleotides: TGTGCCAGCAGCTTGGGGCTCCAAGAGACCCAGTACTTC. This codes for CASSLGLQETQYF. The whole variable domain, remainder taken from reference TRBV11-3 and TRBJ2-5, is EAGVVQSPRYKIIEKKQPVAFWCNPISGHNTLYWYLQNLGQGPELLIRYENEEAVDDSQLPKDRFSAERLKGVDSTLKIQPAELGDSAVYLCASSLGLQETQYFGPGTRLLVL.

V usage is TRBV28 and J usage is TRBJ2-4; 8 nucleotides agree with TRBD1. This CDR3 is 15 amino acids long. CDR1 is MDHEN and CDR2 is SYDVKM in the germline V gene. Unmatched junction bases numbered 11, after V lost 4 bases and J lost 9 bases. In nucleotides, the CDR3 is TGTGCCAGCAGTTGGGACCCGGACAGGGTAGGCATTCAGTACTTC. Translated: CASSWDPDRVGIQYF.

The J gene is TRBJ1-1, the V gene TRBV10-1, with D perhaps matching TRBD1 (5 bases). The CDR3 sequence is 16 residues long. Trimming removed 0 bases from V and 9 bases from J, with 20 bases in between. The germline gives CDR1 WNHNN, CDR2 SYGVQD (reference sequence). The CDR3 is CASSESRATAGTKAFF. CDR3 sequence (DNA): TGCGCCAGCAGTGAGTCGAGGGCTACGGCGGGGACTAAAGCTTTCTTT.

The chain is built from TRBV7-2 and TRBJ2-1; weak D call: TRBD2 (6 bases). V lost 1 base to trimming and J lost 8 bases, with 12 bases between them. Germline loops: CDR1 SGHTA, CDR2 FQGNSA. CDR3 length: 14 residues. CDR3 nucleotide sequence: TGTGCCAGCAGCTTAGTTCTAGCGCAGGATGAGCAGTTCTTC. Translating gives CASSLVLAQDEQFF.

This clone showed up just once. This chain joins TRBV7-9 and TRBJ1-6; D gene unclear. V was shortened by 7 bases and J by 10 bases, with 17 bases between the two germline ends. The CDR3 spans 14 residues. Germline V gene lookup returns CDR1 SEHNR and CDR2 FQNEAQ (reference sequence). CDR3 in amino acids: CASTRGTGESPLHF. CDR3 DNA: TGTGCCAGCACACGGGGTACCGGGGAGTCACCCCTCCACTTT.

This clone was observed a single time. This sequence joins TRBV13 and TRBJ2-7, with a possible D match to TRBD1 (5 bases). The CDR3 runs 13 residues. Per germline, CDR1 PRHDT and CDR2 FYEKMQ (reference sequence). V was trimmed by 0 bases and J by 4 bases, leaving 7 bases between them. CDR3 in DNA: TGTGCCAGCAGCTTAGGCCGGACATACGAGCAGTACGTC. It encodes CASSLGRTYEQYV.

This chain connects TRBV7-2 to TRBJ1-2; no clear D. The CDR3 covers 11 residues. Per germline, CDR1 SGHTA and CDR2 FQGNSA. Trimming removed 8 bases at V and 4 bases at J, with 8 bases between. The CDR3 reads CASRDFYGYTF. The CDR3 DNA follows: TGTGCCAGCCGGGATTTCTATGGCTACACCTTC. Based on the CDR3 plus reference TRBV7-2 and TRBJ1-2, the full variable domain is GAGVSQSPSNKVTEKGKDVELRCDPISGHTALYWYRQSLGQGLEFLIYFQGNSAPDKSGLPSDRFSAERTGGSVSTLTIQRTQQEDSAVYLCASRDFYGYTFGSGTRLTVV.

This chain joins TRBV18 and TRBJ2-1; perhaps TRBD2 as D (6 bases). The CDR3 runs 14 residues. The germline V gene encodes CDR1 KGHSH and CDR2 LQKENI. Trimming shortened V by 5 bases and J by 3 bases, and 11 bases separated the two germline ends. CDR3 amino acids: CASSTSGRYNEQFF. CDR3 sequence (DNA): TGTGCCAGCTCAACCAGCGGGCGCTACAATGAGCAGTTCTTC.

For the CDR3, the DNA is TGTGCCACCAATCCGGGGGGTCGCTATGGCTACACCTTC. Translating gives CATNPGGRYGYTF. This chain connects TRBV19 to TRBJ1-2; weak D call: TRBD1 (5 bases). Per germline, CDR1 LNHDA and CDR2 SQIVND (reference sequence). This CDR3 is built from 13 residues. Trimming took 10 bases from V and 4 from J, leaving 16 bases between them.

The chain carries TRBV5-4 and TRBJ1-2, with 7 bases lining up with TRBD1. CDR3 length equals 16 residues. The J segment lost 3 bases and the V segment lost 5 bases, leaving 13 bases of the junction unmatched. CDR1 is SGHNT, CDR2 YYREEE, per germline (reference sequence). CDR3 nucleotide sequence: TGTGCCAGCAGTAGTAAAAAACAGGGGACGGACTATGGCTACACCTTC. Its translation: CASSSKKQGTDYGYTF.

This sequence joins TRBV15 and TRBJ1-5; D is undetermined. The CDR3 contains 14 residues. The V and J ends lost 8 bases and 3 bases respectively, with 14 bases between them. Per germline, CDR1 LNHNV and CDR2 YYDKDF (reference sequence). CDR3 DNA: TGTGCCACCTCCCAAACGGGTCTCAATCAGCCCCAGCATTTT. Translating it yields CATSQTGLNQPQHF.